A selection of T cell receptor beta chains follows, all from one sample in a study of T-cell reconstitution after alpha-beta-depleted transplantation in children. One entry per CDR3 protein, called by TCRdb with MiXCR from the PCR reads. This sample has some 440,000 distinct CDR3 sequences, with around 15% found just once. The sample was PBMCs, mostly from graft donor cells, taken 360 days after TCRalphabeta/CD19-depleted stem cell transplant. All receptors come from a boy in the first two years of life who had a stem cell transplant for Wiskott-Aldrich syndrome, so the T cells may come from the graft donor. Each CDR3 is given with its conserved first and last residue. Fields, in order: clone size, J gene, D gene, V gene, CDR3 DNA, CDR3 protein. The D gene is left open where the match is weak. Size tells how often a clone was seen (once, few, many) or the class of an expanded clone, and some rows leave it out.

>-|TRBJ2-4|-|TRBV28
TGTGCCAGCAGTTTATTACTAGCCATAAACATTCAGTACTTC
CASSLLLAINIQYF
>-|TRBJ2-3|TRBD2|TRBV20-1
TGCAGTGCGTTTAGCGGGAGCGGCACAGATACGCAGTATTTT
CSAFSGSGTDTQYF
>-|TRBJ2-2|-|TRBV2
TGTACCTTCAGTTCCCGGGACTCACTAAAGTACACCGGGGAGCTGTTTTTT
CTFSSRDSLKYTGELFF
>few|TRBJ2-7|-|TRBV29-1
TGCAGCGCCTCGGTAGCGTTCCTGGACGAGCAGTACTTC
CSASVAFLDEQYF
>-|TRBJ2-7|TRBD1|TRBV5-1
TGCGCCAGCAGCCTGGGACAGGGTGAGGGCGAGCAGTACTTC
CASSLGQGEGEQYF
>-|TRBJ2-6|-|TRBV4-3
TGCGCCAGCAGCCTTGACGTCATGCCTGGGGCCAACGTCCTGACTTTC
CASSLDVMPGANVLTF
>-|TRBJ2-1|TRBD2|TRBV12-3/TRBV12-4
TGTGCCAGCAGCCGCTTCGGACTAGCGGGAGGGGGGTACAATGAGCAGTTCTTC
CASSRFGLAGGGYNEQFF
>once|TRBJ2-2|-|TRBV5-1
TGCGCCAGCAGCGGATTAACCTGGGACACCGGGGAGCTGTTTTTT
CASSGLTWDTGELFF
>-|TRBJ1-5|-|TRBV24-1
TGTGCCACCAGTTCCGGACACCTTAGCAATCAGCCCCAGCATTTT
CATSSGHLSNQPQHF
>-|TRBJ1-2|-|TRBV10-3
TGTGCCCTCCGACTGACAGGAGACTATGGCTACACCTTC
CALRLTGDYGYTF
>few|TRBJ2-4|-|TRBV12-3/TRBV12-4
TGTGCCAGCACCAGAGAGGATGGAGCCAAAAACATTCAGTACTTC
CASTREDGAKNIQYF
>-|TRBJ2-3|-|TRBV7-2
TGTGCCAGCAGCTTAGTCCCTCGAAACACAGATACGCAGTATTTT
CASSLVPRNTDTQYF
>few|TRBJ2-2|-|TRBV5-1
TGCGCCAGCAGCTTGTGGGTGGACACCGGGGAGCTGTTTTTT
CASSLWVDTGELFF
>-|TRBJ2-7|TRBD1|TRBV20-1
TGCAGTGCGACGGGACAGTCAGCCTACGAGCAGTACTTC
CSATGQSAYEQYF
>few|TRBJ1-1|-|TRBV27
TGTGCCAGCAGTTTTCGCCCGAACACTGAAGCTTTCTTT
CASSFRPNTEAFF
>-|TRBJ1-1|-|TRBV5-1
TGCGCCAGCAGAAGACGACAGGCTCGAAGCACTGAAGCTTTCTTT
CASRRRQARSTEAFF
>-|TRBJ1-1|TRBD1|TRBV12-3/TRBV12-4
TGTGCCAGCAGTTTAATGAACAGGGGCACTGAAGCTTTCTTT
CASSLMNRGTEAFF
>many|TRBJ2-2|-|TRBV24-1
TGTGCCACCAGTTGGGGGACCGGGGAGCTGTTTTTT
CATSWGTGELFF
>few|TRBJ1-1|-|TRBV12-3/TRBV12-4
TGTGCCAGCAGTTTAACAGGGAGGGCCACTGAAGCTTTCTTT
CASSLTGRATEAFF
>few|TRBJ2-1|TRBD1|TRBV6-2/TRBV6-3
TGTGCCAGCAGCTCCCAATCACCCGGGACAGGGCCCTACAATGAGCAGTTCTTC
CASSSQSPGTGPYNEQFF
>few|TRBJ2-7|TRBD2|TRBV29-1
TGCAGCGTTGAGATGGCGGGAGCCTTTGGGGAGCAGTACTTC
CSVEMAGAFGEQYF
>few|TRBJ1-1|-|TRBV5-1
TGCGCCAGCAGCTGGAAGACAGCCTCTAACACTGAAGCTTTCTTT
CASSWKTASNTEAFF
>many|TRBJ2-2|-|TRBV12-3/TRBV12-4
TGTGCCAGCAGGCAGGGAACAGGGGAGCTGTTTTTT
CASRQGTGELFF
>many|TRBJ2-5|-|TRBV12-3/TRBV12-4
TGTGCCAGCAGTTTGACAGACCAAGAGACCCAGTACTTC
CASSLTDQETQYF
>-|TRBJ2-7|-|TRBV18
TGTGCCAGCTCGTCCGGGACTCGGAGGGACTCCTACGAGCAGTACTTC
CASSSGTRRDSYEQYF
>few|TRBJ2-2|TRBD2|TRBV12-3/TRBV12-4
TGTGCCAGCAGAACGACTAGCGGGAGGGCCGGGGAGCTGTTTTTT
CASRTTSGRAGELFF
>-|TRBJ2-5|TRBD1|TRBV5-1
TGCGCCAGCAGCTCAAATCCGGGACAGTTCGTCCAAGAGACCCAGTACTTC
CASSSNPGQFVQETQYF
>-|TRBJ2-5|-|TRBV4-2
TGTGCCAGCAGACTAGGCGGGGCAGAGACCCAGTACTTC
CASRLGGAETQYF
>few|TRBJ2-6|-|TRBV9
TGTGCCAGCAGCGTTAGAGGGTCCGGGGCCAACGTCCTGACTTTC
CASSVRGSGANVLTF
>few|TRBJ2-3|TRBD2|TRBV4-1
TGCGCCAGCAGCCCGAGCGGGGGGGGGCAGTATTTT
CASSPSGGGQYF
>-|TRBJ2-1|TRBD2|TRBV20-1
TGCAGTGCTAGTCGGGGGCGGCTAGCGGGGGACTACAATGAGCAGTTCTTC
CSASRGRLAGDYNEQFF
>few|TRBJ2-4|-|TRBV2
TGTGCCAGCAGTGATACCAAGGCCAAAAACATTCAGTACTTC
CASSDTKAKNIQYF
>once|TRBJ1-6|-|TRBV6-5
TGTGCCAGCAGTTATGCGGGACTGAATTCACCCCTCCACTTT
CASSYAGLNSPLHF
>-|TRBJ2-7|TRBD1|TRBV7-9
TGTGCCAGCAGCTTAGAGGCAGGGGGCTTGAGAGAGCAGTACTTC
CASSLEAGGLREQYF
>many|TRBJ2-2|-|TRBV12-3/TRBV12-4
TGTGCCAGCAGGCTAACCGGGACGAGCACCGGGGAGCTGTTTTTT
CASRLTGTSTGELFF
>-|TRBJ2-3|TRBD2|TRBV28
TGTGCCAGCAGTACACTCCCCGGACTAGCGGGGGGGCCGACAGATACGCAGTATTTT
CASSTLPGLAGGPTDTQYF
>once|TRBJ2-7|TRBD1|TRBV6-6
TGTGCCAGCAGACCCGGGACAGGGGCCGAGCAGTACTTC
CASRPGTGAEQYF
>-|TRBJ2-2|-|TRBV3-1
TGTGCCAGCAGCCTATCAAGATGGGTCGCCGGGGAGCTGTTTTTT
CASSLSRWVAGELFF
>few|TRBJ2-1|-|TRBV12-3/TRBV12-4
TGTGCCAGCAGTTTAGGGGCCCATGAGCAGTTCTTC
CASSLGAHEQFF